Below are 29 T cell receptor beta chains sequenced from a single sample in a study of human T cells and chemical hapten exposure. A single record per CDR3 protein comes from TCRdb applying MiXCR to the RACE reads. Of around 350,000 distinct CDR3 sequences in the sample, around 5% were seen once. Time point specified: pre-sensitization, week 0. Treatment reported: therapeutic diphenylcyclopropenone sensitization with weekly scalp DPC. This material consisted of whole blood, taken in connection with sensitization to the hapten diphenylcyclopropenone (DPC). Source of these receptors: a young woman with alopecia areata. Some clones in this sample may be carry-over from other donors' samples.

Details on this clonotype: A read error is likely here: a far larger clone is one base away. DNA for the CDR3: TGTGCCAGCAGGTTAACAGGGGGCACCGGGGAGCTGTTTTTT. Translation: CASRLTGGTGELFF. The rearrangement joins TRBV28 to TRBJ2-2; 8 bases map to TRBD1. This CDR3 is built from 14 residues. Germline V gene sequence: CDR1 MDHEN, CDR2 SYDVKM. The J segment lost 4 bases and the V segment lost 6 bases, leaving 4 bases of the junction unmatched.

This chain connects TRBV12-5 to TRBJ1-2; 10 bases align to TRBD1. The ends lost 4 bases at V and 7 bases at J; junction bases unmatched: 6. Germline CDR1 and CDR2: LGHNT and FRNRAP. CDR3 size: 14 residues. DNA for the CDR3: TGTGCTAGTGGTTCATCGACAGGGGGCCGTGGCTACACCTTC. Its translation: CASGSSTGGRGYTF.

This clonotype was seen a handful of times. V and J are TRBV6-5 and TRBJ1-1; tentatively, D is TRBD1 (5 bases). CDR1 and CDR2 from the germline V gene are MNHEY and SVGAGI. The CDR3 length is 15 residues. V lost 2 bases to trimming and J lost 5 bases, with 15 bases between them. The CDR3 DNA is TGTGCCAGCAGTTACGGGTGGCAGGGAGGTACTGAAGCTTTCTTT. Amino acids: CASSYGWQGGTEAFF.

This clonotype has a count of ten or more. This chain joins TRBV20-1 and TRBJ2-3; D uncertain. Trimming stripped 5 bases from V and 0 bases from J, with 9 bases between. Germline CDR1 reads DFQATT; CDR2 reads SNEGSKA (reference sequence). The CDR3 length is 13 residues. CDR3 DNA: TGCAGTGCTTTAACTTCTAGCACAGATACGCAGTATTTT. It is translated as CSALTSSTDTQYF.

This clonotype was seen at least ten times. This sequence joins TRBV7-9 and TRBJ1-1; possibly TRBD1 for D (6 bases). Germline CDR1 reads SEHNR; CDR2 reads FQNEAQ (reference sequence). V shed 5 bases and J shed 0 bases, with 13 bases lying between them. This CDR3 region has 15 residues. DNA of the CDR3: TGTGCCAGCAGCCATGGGACATTCGTGAACACTGAAGCTTTCTTT. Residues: CASSHGTFVNTEAFF.

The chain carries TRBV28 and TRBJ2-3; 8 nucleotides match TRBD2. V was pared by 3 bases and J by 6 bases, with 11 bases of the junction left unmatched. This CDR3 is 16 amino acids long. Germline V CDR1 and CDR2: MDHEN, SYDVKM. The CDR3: CASSLAGGAIYDTQYF. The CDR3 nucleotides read TGTGCCAGCAGTTTGGCCGGGGGGGCCATTTATGATACGCAGTATTTT.

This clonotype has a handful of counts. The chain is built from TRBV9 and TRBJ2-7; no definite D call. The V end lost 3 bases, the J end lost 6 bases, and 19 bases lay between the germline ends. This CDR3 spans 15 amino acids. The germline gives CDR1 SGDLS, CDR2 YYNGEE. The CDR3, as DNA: TGTGCCAGCAGCGAGATGGACGCACCTTCGGGCGAGCAGTACTTC. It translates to CASSEMDAPSGEQYF.

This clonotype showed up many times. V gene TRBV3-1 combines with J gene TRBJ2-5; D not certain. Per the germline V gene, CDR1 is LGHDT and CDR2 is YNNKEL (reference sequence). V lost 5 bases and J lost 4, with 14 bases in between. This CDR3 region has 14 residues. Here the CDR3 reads CASSSGHSGETQYF. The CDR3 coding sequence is TGTGCCAGCAGCTCCGGTCACTCGGGAGAGACCCAGTACTTC.

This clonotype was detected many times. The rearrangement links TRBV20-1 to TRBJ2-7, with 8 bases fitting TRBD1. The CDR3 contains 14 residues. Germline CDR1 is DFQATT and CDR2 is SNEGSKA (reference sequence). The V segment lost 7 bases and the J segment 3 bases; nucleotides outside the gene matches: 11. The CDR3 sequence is CSGRVPDRDYEQYF. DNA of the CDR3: TGCAGTGGAAGGGTCCCGGACAGGGACTACGAGCAGTACTTC.

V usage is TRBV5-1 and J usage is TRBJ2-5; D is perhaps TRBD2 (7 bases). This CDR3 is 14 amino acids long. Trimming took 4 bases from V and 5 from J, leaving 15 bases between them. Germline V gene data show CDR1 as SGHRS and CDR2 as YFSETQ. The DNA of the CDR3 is TGCGCCAGCAGCCCCGGTGGGGGGGCGGAGACCCAGTACTTC. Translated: CASSPGGGAETQYF. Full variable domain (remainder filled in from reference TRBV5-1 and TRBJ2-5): KAGVTQTPRYLIKTRGQQVTLSCSPISGHRSVSWYQQTPGQGLQFLFEYFSETQRNKGNFPGRFSGRQFSNSRSEMNVSTLELGDSALYLCASSPGGGAETQYFGPGTRLLVL.

The CDR3 DNA reads as TGCAGTGCTACCGACTCTGGGGCCAACGTCCTGACTTTC. Protein sequence: CSATDSGANVLTF. The rearrangement uses TRBV20-1 and TRBJ2-6; D remains unclear. Germline V gives CDR1 DFQATT, CDR2 SNEGSKA (reference sequence). CDR3 size: 13 residues. The V end was cut by 4 bases, the J end by 0 bases, with 4 bases between.

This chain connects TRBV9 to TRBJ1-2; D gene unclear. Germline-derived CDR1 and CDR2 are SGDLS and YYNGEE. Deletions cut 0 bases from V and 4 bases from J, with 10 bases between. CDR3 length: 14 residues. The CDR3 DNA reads TGTGCCAGCAGCGTAGGAGACACCCTCTATGGCTACACCTTC. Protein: CASSVGDTLYGYTF.

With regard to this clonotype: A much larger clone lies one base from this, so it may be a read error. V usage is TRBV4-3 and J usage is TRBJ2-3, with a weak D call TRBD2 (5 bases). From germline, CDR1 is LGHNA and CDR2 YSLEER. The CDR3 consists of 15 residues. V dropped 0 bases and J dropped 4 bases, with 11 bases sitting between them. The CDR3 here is CASSQEAGRSDTQYF. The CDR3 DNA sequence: TGCGCCAGCAGCCAAGAGGCGGGTCGCTCAGATACGCAGTATTTT.

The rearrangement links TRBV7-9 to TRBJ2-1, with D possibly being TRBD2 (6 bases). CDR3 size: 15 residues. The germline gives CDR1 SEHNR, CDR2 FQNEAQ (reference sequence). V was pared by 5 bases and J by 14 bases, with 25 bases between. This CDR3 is CASSPVIRASGGEFF. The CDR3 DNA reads TGTGCCAGCAGCCCAGTGATTCGGGCCTCCGGGGGAGAGTTCTTC. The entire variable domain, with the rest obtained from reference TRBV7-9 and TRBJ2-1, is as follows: DTGVSQNPRHKITKRGQNVTFRCDPISEHNRLYWYRQTLGQGPEFLTYFQNEAQLEKSRLLSDRFSAERPKGSFSTLEIQRTEQGDSAMYLCASSPVIRASGGEFFGPGTRLTVL.

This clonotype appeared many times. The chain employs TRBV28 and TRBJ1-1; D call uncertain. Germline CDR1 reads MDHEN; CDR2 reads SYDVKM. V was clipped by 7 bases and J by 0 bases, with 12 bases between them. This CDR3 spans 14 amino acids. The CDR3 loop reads CASKGRGLNTEAFF. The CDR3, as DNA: TGTGCCAGCAAAGGTAGAGGTTTGAACACTGAAGCTTTCTTT.

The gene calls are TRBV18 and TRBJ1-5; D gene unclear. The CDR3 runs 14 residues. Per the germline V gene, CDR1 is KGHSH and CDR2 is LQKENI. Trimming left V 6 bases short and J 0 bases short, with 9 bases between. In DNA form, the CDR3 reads TGTGCCAGCTCCCGAGAGCATAGCAATCAGCCCCAGCATTTT. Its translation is CASSREHSNQPQHF.

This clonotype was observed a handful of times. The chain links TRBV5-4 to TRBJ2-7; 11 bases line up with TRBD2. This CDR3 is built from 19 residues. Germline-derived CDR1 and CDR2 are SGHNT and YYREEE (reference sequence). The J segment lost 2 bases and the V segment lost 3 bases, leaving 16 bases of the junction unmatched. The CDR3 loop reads CASSSAGTSGLFDPYEQYF. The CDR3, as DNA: TGTGCCAGCAGCTCAGCCGGGACTAGCGGCTTGTTTGATCCCTACGAGCAGTACTTC.

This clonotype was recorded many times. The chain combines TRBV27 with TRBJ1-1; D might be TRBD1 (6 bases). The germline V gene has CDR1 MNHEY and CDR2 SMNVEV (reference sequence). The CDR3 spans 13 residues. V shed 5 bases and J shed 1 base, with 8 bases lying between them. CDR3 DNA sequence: TGTGCCAGCAGTATCAGGGGGAACACTGAAGCTTTCTTT. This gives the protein CASSIRGNTEAFF.

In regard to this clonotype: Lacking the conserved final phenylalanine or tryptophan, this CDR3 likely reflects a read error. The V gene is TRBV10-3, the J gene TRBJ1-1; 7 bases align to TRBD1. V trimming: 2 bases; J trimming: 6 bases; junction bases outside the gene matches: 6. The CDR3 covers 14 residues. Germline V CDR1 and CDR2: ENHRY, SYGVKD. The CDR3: CAISEDREYSEAFS. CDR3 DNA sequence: TGTGCCATCAGTGAGGACAGGGAATATTCTGAAGCTTTCTCT.

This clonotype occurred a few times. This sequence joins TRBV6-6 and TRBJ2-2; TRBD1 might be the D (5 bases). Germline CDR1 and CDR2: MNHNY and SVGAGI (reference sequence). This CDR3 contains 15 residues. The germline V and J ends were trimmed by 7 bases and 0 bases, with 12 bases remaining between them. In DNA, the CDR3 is TGTGCCAGCAACGCAGACAGCGCGAACACCGGGGAGCTGTTTTTT. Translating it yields CASNADSANTGELFF.

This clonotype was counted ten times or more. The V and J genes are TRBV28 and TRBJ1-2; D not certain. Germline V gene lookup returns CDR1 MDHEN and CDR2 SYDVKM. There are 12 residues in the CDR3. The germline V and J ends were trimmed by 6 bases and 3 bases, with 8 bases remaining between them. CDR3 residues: CASSLDHYGYTF. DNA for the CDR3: TGTGCCAGCAGCTTGGACCACTATGGCTACACCTTC.

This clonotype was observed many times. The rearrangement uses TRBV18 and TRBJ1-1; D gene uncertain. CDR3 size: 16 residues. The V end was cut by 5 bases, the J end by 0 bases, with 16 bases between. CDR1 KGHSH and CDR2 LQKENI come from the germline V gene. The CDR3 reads CASSSRRVGMNTEAFF. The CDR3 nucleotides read TGTGCCAGCTCATCAAGACGGGTAGGAATGAACACTGAAGCTTTCTTT.

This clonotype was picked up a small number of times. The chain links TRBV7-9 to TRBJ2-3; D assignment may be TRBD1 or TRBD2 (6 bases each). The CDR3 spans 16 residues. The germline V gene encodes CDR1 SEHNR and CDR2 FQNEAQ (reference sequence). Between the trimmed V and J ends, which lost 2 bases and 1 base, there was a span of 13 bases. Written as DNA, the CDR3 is TGTGCCAGCAGCTTATGGAGGGGGATGGGCACAGATACGCAGTATTTT. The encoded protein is CASSLWRGMGTDTQYF.

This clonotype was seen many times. CDR3 bases: TGCAGTGCTAGAGATGGGGCCGGGGGGCTGCGGGTCTACGAGCAGTACTTC. Amino acid sequence: CSARDGAGGLRVYEQYF. The rearrangement links TRBV20-1 to TRBJ2-7; the D gene is possibly TRBD2 (7 bases). Germline CDR1 DFQATT, CDR2 SNEGSKA (reference sequence). V lost 0 bases and J 3 bases, leaving 21 bases between the germline ends. The CDR3 length is 17 residues.

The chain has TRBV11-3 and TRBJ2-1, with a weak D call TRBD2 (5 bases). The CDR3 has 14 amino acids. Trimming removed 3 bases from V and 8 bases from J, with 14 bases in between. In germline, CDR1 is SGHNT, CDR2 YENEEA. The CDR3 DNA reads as TGTGCCAGCAGCTTCGGGTCTAGCCCCCATGAGCAGTTCTTC. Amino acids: CASSFGSSPHEQFF.

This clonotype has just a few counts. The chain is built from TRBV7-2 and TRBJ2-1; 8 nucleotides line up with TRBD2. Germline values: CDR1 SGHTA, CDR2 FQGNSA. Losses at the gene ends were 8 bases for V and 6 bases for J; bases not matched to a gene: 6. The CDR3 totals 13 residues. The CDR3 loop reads CASLYGGGNEQFF. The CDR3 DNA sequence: TGTGCCAGCCTCTACGGGGGGGGCAATGAGCAGTTCTTC.

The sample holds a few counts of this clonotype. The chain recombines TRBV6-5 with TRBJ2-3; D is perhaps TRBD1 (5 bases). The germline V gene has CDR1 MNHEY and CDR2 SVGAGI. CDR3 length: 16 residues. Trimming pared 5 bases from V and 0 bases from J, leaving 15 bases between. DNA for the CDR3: TGTGCCAGCAGTCATTACGACAGACCGAGCACAGATACGCAGTATTTT. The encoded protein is CASSHYDRPSTDTQYF.

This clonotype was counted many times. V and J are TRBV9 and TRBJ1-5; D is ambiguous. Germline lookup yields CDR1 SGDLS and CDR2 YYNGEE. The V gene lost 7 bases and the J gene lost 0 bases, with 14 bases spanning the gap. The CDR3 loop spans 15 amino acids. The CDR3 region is CASGRTENSNQPQHF. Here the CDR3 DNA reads TGTGCCAGCGGAAGGACCGAGAATAGCAATCAGCCCCAGCATTTT.

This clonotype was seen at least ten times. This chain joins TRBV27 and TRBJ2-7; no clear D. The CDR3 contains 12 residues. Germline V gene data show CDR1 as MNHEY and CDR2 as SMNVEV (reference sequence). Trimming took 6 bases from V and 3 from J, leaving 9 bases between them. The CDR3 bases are TGTGCCAGCAGGGACGGTGGCTACGAGCAGTACTTC. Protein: CASRDGGYEQYF.